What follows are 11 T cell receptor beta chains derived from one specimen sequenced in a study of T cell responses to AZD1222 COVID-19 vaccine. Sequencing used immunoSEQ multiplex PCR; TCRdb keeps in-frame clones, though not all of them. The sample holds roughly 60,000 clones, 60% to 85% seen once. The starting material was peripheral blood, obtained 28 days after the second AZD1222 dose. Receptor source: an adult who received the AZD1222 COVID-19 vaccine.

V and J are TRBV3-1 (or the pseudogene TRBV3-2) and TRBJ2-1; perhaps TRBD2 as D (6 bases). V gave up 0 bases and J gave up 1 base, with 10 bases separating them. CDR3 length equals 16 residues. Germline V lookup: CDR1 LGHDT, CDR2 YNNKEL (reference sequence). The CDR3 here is CASSQEYGGSYNEQFF. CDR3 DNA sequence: TGTGCCAGCAGCCAAGAGTACGGGGGATCCTACAATGAGCAGTTCTTC.

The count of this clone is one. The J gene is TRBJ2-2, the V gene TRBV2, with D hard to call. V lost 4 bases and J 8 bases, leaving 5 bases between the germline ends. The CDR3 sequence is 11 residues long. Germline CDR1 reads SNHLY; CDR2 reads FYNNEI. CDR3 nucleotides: TGTGCCAGCAGTGGCTTGGGGGAGCTGTTTTTT. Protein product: CASSGLGELFF. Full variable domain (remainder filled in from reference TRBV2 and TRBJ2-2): EPEVTQTPSHQVTQMGQEVILRCVPISNHLYFYWYRQILGQKVEFLVSFYNNEISEKSEIFDDQFSVERPDGSNFTLKIRSTKLEDSAMYFCASSGLGELFFGEGSRLTVL.

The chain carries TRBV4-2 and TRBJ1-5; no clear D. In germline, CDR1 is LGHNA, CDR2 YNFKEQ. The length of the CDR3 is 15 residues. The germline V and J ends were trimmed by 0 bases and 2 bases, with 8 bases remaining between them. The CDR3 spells CASSQDWAGNQPQHF. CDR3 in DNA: TGTGCCAGCAGCCAAGATTGGGCAGGCAATCAGCCCCAGCATTTT.

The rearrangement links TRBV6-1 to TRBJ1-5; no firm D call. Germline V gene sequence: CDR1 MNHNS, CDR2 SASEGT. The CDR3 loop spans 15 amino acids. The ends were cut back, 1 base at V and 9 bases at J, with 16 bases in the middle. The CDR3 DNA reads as TGTGCCAGCAGTGAAGGTGGCCTAACGGTGGGGCCCCAGCATTTT. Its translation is CASSEGGLTVGPQHF.

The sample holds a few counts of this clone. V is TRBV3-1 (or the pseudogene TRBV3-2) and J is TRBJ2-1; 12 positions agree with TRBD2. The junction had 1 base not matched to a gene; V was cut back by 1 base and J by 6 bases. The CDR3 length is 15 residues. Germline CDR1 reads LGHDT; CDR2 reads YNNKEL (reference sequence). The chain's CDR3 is CASSQALAGGNEQFF. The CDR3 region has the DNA TGTGCCAGCAGCCAAGCACTAGCGGGGGGCAATGAGCAGTTCTTC.

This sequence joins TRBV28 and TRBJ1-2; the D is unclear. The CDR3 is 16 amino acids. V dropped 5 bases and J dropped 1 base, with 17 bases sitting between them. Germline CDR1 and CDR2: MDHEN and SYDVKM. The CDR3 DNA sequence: TGTGCCAGCAGTGCAAATGATGGCGCTATTAACTATGGCTACACCTTC. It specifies CASSANDGAINYGYTF.

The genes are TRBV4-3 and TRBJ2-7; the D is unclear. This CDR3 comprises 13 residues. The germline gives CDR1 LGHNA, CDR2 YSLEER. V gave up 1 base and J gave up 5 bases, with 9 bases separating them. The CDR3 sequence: CASSQAARDEQYF. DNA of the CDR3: TGCGCCAGCAGCCAAGCGGCAAGGGACGAGCAGTACTTC.

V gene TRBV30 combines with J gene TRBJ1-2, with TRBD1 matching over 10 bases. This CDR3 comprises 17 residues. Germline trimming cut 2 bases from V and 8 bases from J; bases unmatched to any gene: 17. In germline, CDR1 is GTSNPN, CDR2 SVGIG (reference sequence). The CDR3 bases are TGTGCCTGGAGTTTCCGGGACAGGGGCCTTTGGGGAGGAGGCTACACCTTC. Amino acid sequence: CAWSFRDRGLWGGGYTF.

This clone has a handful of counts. The CDR3 loop is CASSLTTGGYNEQFF. Written as DNA, the CDR3 is TGTGCCAGCAGCTTGACGACAGGGGGCTACAATGAGCAGTTCTTC. The genes are TRBV7-9 and TRBJ2-1; 9 positions agree with TRBD1. The CDR3 extends over 15 amino acids. J gave up 3 bases and V 3 bases, and 3 bases lay outside the gene matches. Germline lookup yields CDR1 SEHNR and CDR2 FQNEAQ (reference sequence).

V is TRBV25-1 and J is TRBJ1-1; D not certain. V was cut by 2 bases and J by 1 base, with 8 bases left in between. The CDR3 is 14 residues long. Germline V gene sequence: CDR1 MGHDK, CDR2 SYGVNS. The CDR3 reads CASSELRENTEAFF. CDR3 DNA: TGTGCCAGCAGTGAACTTCGGGAGAACACTGAAGCTTTCTTT. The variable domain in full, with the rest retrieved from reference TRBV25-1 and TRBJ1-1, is EADIYQTPRYLVIGTGKKITLECSQTMGHDKMYWYQQDPGMELHLIHYSYGVNSTEKGDLSSESTVSRIRTEHFPLTLESARPSHTSQYLCASSELRENTEAFFGQGTRLTVV.

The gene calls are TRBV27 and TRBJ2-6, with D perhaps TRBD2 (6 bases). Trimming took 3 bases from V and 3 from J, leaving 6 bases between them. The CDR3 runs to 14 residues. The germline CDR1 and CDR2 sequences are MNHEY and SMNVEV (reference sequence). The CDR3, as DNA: TGTGCCAGCAGTTTGACTAGTGGGGCCAACGTCCTGACTTTC. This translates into CASSLTSGANVLTF. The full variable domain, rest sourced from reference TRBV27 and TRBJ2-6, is EAQVTQNPRYLITVTGKKLTVTCSQNMNHEYMSWYRQDPGLGLRQIYYSMNVEVTDKGDVPEGYKVSRKEKRNFPLILESPSPNQTSLYFCASSLTSGANVLTFGAGSRLTVL.